This T cell receptor beta chain derives from a study of identical twins. This CDR3 has 16 amino acids. V lost 0 bases to trimming and J lost 0 bases, with 10 bases between them. Germline V CDR1 and CDR2: SGDLS, YYNGEE. In TCRdb, the 5' RACE reads were re-called with MiXCR into one record per CDR3 protein. The data contain some 760,000 distinct CDR3 sequences, 15% to 20% of them seen just once; the ten biggest clones take up about an eighth. As to this clonotype: Its antigen remains unknown.

General study findings and limits: Weaker excess twin sharing was observed in beta out-of-frame sequences.

This same sample was also part of a study on T cells expressing NK-cell markers.

The chain recombines TRBV9 with TRBJ2-1; D is possibly TRBD2 (5 bases). The clonotype was recovered from a woman in her late teens or twenties in good health. The sequenced sample consisted of PBMCs. Here the CDR3 reads CASSVGMGSSYNEQFF. DNA for the CDR3: TGTGCCAGCAGCGTAGGAATGGGGAGCTCCTACAATGAGCAGTTCTTC. The full variable domain, with the rest looked up from reference TRBV9 and TRBJ2-1, is DSGVTQTPKHLITATGQRVTLRCSPRSGDLSVYWYQQSLDQGLQFLIQYYNGEERAKGNILERFSAQQFPDLHSELNLSSLELGDSALYFCASSVGMGSSYNEQFFGPGTRLTVL.